The entry below describes one T cell receptor (beta chain). The data derive from a study of blood T cell repertoires in COVID-19. Looking at the study overall: From the United States, Italy and Spain came samples of acute and convalescent COVID-19.

Original data processing: It was from reference gene primer amplification that nucleated cell counts were estimated. Profiled with immunoSEQ multiplex PCR; TCRdb holds only in-frame clones, not every one. Clone size and the V and J calls come from that table; the DNA yielded D and trimming. The table lists 200,000 to 250,000 clones, 80% to 90% of them singletons. Germline V gene sequence: CDR1 SGHVS, CDR2 FQNEAQ. The V gene end was trimmed by 8 bases and the J gene end by 1 base; junction bases not matched to a gene: 13. The CDR3 is 16 residues long. The V gene is TRBV7-8, the J gene TRBJ2-5, with TRBD1 matching 7 bases. This TCR came from a man in his 60s with acute or convalescent COVID-19. Sequencing was carried out using peripheral blood. The CDR3 protein is CASPPTGTSIQETQYF. The CDR3 DNA is TGTGCCAGCCCTCCGACAGGGACCTCAATCCAAGAGACCCAGTACTTC. Combining the CDR3 with reference TRBV7-8 and TRBJ2-5 gives the whole variable domain GAGVSQSPRYKVAKRGQDVALRCDPISGHVSLFWYQQALGQGPEFLTYFQNEAQLDKSGLPSDRFFAERPEGSVSTLKIQRTQQEDSAVYLCASPPTGTSIQETQYFGPGTRLLVL.